This T cell receptor (beta chain) was documented in a study of OX40 agonist ivuxolimab in advanced cancers. Study overall: The study gave patients intravenous ivuxolimab at 0.01 to 10 mg/kg every 2 weeks. Study-wide results and limits: Both CD4+ and CD8+ T cell populations in blood had undergone clonal expansion by week 6 at 0.1 to 3.0 mg/kg. Clonal expansion among partial responders at 0.1-3.0 mg/kg ranked near the lowest. Some nonresponders likewise displayed low normalized T-cell clonal expansion.

Generated by immunoSEQ multiplex PCR, the TCRdb table keeps only in-frame clones and is missing some. This sample yields tens of thousands of clones, of which approximately 86% are seen a single time; 0.38% belongs to the top ten. The CDR3 consists of 15 residues. The germline CDR1 and CDR2 sequences are SEHNR and FQNEAQ (reference sequence). V lost 4 bases to trimming and J lost 2 bases, with 14 bases between them. This clone appeared a single time. No antigen is known for it. The origin of this receptor is an adult with an advanced solid tumor such as melanoma, head and neck, liver or kidney cancer. This specimen consisted of CD4+ or CD8+ T cells sorted from blood, obtained in a trial of the OX40 agonist ivuxolimab. The V gene is TRBV7-9, the J gene TRBJ2-5; the D is unclear. The CDR3 region is CASSYLSTLQETQYF. In DNA, the CDR3 is TGTGCCAGCAGCTATTTGTCGACCCTACAAGAGACCCAGTACTTC. Full variable domain (missing parts from reference TRBV7-9 and TRBJ2-5): DTGVSQNPRHKITKRGQNVTFRCDPISEHNRLYWYRQTLGQGPEFLTYFQNEAQLEKSRLLSDRFSAERPKGSFSTLEIQRTEQGDSAMYLCASSYLSTLQETQYFGPGTRLLVL.